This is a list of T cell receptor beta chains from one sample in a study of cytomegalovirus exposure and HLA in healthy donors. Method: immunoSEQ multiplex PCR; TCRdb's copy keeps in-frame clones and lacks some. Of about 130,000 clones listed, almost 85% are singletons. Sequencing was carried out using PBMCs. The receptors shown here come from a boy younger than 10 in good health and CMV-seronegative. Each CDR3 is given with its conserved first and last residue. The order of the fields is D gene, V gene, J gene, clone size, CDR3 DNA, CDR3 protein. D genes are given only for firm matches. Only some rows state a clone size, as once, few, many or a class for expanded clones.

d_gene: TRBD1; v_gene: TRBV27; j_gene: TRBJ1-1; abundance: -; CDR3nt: TGTGCCAGCAGTCCTGATAACAGGGGGAAGACTGAAGCTTTCTTT; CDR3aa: CASSPDNRGKTEAFF
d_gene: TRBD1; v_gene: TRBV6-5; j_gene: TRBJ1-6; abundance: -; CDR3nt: TGTGCCAGCAGTTACTCGGGACAGGGGGCAAGGTCACCCCTCCACTTT; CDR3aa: CASSYSGQGARSPLHF
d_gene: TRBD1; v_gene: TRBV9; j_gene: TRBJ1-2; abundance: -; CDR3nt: TGTGCCAGCAGGGGACAGGACTATGGCTACACCTTC; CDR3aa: CASRGQDYGYTF
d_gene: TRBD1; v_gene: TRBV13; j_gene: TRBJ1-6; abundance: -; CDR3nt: TGTGCCAGCAGCATACACAGGGGGCATTCACCCCTCCACTTT; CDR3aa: CASSIHRGHSPLHF
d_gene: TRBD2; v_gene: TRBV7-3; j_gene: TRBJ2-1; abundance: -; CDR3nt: TGTGCCAGCAGCTTCTTAGGACTAGCGGGTTTCAATGAGCAGTTCTTC; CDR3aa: CASSFLGLAGFNEQFF
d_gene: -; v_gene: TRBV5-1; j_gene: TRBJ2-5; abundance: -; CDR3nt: TGCGCCAGCAGCTTGGGTCTTAAAGAGACCCAGTACTTC; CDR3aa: CASSLGLKETQYF
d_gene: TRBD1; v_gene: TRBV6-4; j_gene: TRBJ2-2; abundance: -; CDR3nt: TGTGCCAGCAGTGACTCGAGACAGGGGGCCGGGGAGCTGTTTTTT; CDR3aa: CASSDSRQGAGELFF
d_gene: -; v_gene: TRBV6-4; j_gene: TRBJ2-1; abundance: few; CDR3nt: TGTGCCAGCAGTGATGGGACTGGGGGGAGTGAGCAGTTCTTC; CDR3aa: CASSDGTGGSEQFF
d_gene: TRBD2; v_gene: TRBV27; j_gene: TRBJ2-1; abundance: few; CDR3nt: TGTGCCAGCAGTGTAATTCTATTCAGCGGGAGGGCCCACAATGAGCAGTTCTTC; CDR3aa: CASSVILFSGRAHNEQFF
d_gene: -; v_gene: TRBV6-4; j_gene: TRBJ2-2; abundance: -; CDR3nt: TGTGCCAGCAGCCCGACAGGATCGGGCACCGGGGAGCTGTTTTTT; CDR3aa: CASSPTGSGTGELFF
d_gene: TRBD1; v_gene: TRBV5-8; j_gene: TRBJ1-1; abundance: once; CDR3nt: TGTGCCAGCAGCTTGGGGACAGGACCTACGAACACTGAAGCTTTCTTT; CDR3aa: CASSLGTGPTNTEAFF
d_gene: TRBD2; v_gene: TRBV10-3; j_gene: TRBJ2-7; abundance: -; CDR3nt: TGTGCCATCAGCGGGACTAGCGGGGACCTGTACGAGCAGTACTTC; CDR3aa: CAISGTSGDLYEQYF
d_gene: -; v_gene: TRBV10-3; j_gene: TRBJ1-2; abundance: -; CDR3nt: TGTGCCACCAATCAGGCAGGCGTCAACTATGGCTACACCTTC; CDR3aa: CATNQAGVNYGYTF
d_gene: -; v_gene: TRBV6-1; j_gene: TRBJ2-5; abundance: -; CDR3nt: TGTGCCAGCAATTGGCAGACCCAGTACTTC; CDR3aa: CASNWQTQYF
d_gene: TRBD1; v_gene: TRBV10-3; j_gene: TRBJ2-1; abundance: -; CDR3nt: TGTGCCATCAGTGCCACAGGGGCCAATGAGCAGTTCTTC; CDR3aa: CAISATGANEQFF
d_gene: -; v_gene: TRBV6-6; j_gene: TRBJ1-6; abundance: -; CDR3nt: TGTGCCAGCAGTTACGCGGGGAATCATTCACCCCTCCACTTT; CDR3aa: CASSYAGNHSPLHF
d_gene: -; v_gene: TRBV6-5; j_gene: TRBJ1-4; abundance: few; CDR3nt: TGTGCCAGCAGTTACAGGGAGGGTTTGGAAAAACTGTTTTTT; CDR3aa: CASSYREGLEKLFF
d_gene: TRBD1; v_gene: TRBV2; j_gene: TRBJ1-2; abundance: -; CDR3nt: TGTGCCAGCACCCCAGACAGGGGTCATAACTATGGCTACACCTTC; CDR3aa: CASTPDRGHNYGYTF
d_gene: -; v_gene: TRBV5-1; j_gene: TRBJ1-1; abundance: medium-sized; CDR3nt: TGCGCCAGCGACCCTGTGGGCAGCTTGAACACTGAAGCTTTCTTT; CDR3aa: CASDPVGSLNTEAFF
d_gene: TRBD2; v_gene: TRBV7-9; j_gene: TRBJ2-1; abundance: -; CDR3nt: TGTGCCAGCTTTGGGCGGGGGGCGCGAGGCGGGGGAGCATACAATGAGCAGTTCTTC; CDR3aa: CASFGRGARGGGAYNEQFF
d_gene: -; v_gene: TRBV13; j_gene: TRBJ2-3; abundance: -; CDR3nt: TGTGCCAGCAGCTTTACCGGGGGGCTCTACACAGATACGCAGTATTTT; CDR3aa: CASSFTGGLYTDTQYF
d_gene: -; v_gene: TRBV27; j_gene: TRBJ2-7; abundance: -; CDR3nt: TGTGCCAGCAGTTTAGGCAGCGGGCCAACCTACGAGCAGTACTTC; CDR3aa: CASSLGSGPTYEQYF